The 8 T cell receptor beta chains below come from one sample, sequenced in a study of blood T cells in healthy people across ages. A sample-barcoded 5' primer and a J-beta primer mix were used in a second PCR of roughly 7 to 11 cycles. Each CDR3 protein gets one entry after TCRdb re-called the 5' RACE reads with MiXCR. The profile shows about 680,000 distinct CDR3 sequences, approximately 50% of them singletons. Sequenced input: blood. The receptors were sampled from a woman aged 60-70 years in good health.

A single count supports this clonotype. The chain uses TRBV20-1 and TRBJ2-1; D is perhaps TRBD2 (5 bases). This CDR3 has 12 amino acids. CDR1 is DFQATT and CDR2 is SNEGSKA in the germline V gene (reference sequence). Trimming cost V 7 bases and J 6 bases, with 13 bases left between them. As DNA, the CDR3 is TGCAGTGTTCCTTACCTAGCCAATGAGCAGTTCTTC. This translates into CSVPYLANEQFF.

The V and J genes are TRBV11-2 and TRBJ2-5; D is undetermined. CDR3 size: 12 residues. Trimming removed 5 bases from V and 2 bases from J, with 6 bases in between. From germline, CDR1 is SGHAT and CDR2 FQNNGV. The CDR3 nucleotides are TGTGCCAGCAGCCTGAAGCAAGAGACCCAGTACTTC. This encodes CASSLKQETQYF. Full variable domain (rest looked up from reference TRBV11-2 and TRBJ2-5): EAGVAQSPRYKIIEKRQSVAFWCNPISGHATLYWYQQILGQGPKLLIQFQNNGVVDDSQLPKDRFSAERLKGVDSTLKIQPAKLEDSAVYLCASSLKQETQYFGPGTRLLVL.

Note on this clonotype: This may be a read error: a much more frequent sequence differs by one nucleotide. The chain uses TRBV7-2 and TRBJ2-7; a possible D gene is TRBD2 (5 bases). This CDR3 spans 15 amino acids. Germline values: CDR1 SGHTA, CDR2 FQGNSA. This CDR3 reads CASGLGPLGTYEQYF. The CDR3 region has the DNA TGTGCCAGCGGCTTAGGACCCCTCGGGACCTACGAGCAGTACTTC. Complete variable domain (other parts from reference TRBV7-2 and TRBJ2-7): GAGVSQSPSNKVTEKGKDVELRCDPISGHTALYWYRQSLGQGLEFLIYFQGNSAPDKSGLPSDRFSAERTGGSVSTLTIQRTQQEDSAVYLCASGLGPLGTYEQYFGPGTRLTVT.

Notes on this clonotype: Mismatch with germline at one junction end may stem from a read error. V and J are TRBV5-5 and TRBJ2-1; 9 bases fit TRBD2. Germline lookup yields CDR1 SGHKS and CDR2 YYEKEE (reference sequence). The CDR3 totals 17 residues. The CDR3 loop reads CASSLGPAGGTYDEQFF. CDR3 in DNA: TGTGCCAGCAGCTTGGGCCCAGCGGGAGGTACCTACGATGAGCAGTTCTTC.

This clonotype was found many times. V usage is TRBV11-2 and J usage is TRBJ2-1; 8 nucleotides line up with TRBD2. Trimming took 2 bases from V and 0 from J; bases not matched to a gene: 6. This CDR3 contains 17 residues. Germline CDR1 is SGHAT and CDR2 is FQNNGV. The CDR3 spells CASSLRAGTSSYNEQFF. The CDR3, as DNA: TGTGCCAGCAGCTTACGGGCAGGGACTAGCTCCTACAATGAGCAGTTCTTC.

This sequence joins TRBV6-5 and TRBJ2-4; TRBD2 might be the D (7 bases). The DNA matches TRBJ2-5 better at its end, which makes the J call doubtful. Germline-derived CDR1 and CDR2 are MNHEY and SVGAGI. CDR3 size: 15 residues. The CDR3 loop reads CASSVGGGRRETQYF. CDR3 in DNA: TGTGCCAGCAGTGTAGGGGGGGGGCGCAGGGAGACCCAGTACTTC.

This sequence joins TRBV9 and TRBJ2-1, with 7 bases matching TRBD1. Germline V gene data show CDR1 as SGDLS and CDR2 as YYNGEE. V shed 3 bases and J 7 bases; nucleotides not matched to a gene: 13. The CDR3 has 16 amino acids. CDR3 region: CASSATGLLGWNEQFF. The CDR3 DNA sequence: TGTGCCAGCAGCGCGACAGGGCTTTTAGGGTGGAATGAGCAGTTCTTC. Full variable domain (remainder filled in from reference TRBV9 and TRBJ2-1): DSGVTQTPKHLITATGQRVTLRCSPRSGDLSVYWYQQSLDQGLQFLIQYYNGEERAKGNILERFSAQQFPDLHSELNLSSLELGDSALYFCASSATGLLGWNEQFFGPGTRLTVL.

This clonotype has only a few counts. The rearrangement joins TRBV24-1 to TRBJ2-5, with 9 bases fitting TRBD2. This CDR3 is 16 amino acids long. Germline trimming cut 0 bases from V and 4 bases from J; bases unmatched to any gene: 5. The germline V gene encodes CDR1 KGHDR and CDR2 SFDVKD. CDR3 loop: CATSDLGLAGRETQYF. The DNA of the CDR3 is TGTGCCACCAGTGATTTGGGCCTAGCGGGAAGAGAGACCCAGTACTTC.